This TCR beta chain derives from a study of blood T cell repertoires in COVID-19. The repertoire was sequenced with immunoSEQ multiplex PCR; TCRdb's copy has only in-frame clones and lacks some. The sample includes about 150,000 clones, over 80% of them seen just once. This TCR derives from a man aged 55 to 70 with active or convalescent COVID-19. Sequencing was done on a sample of peripheral blood.

CDR3 region: CASSESGTGEPRKYF. The CDR3 nucleotides are TGTGCCAGCAGTGAGTCCGGGACAGGGGAGCCGAGGAAGTACTTC. The chain combines TRBV25-1 with TRBJ2-7; TRBD1 matches at 10 bases. Trimming took 3 bases from V and 11 from J; bases not matched to a gene: 13. The V gene's germline CDR1 is MGHDK and CDR2 SYGVNS. This CDR3 is built from 15 residues.